The entry below gives a single T cell receptor (beta chain) sequence along with its context. The antigen remains unidentified. Breast cancer patients provided tissue from their axillary draining lymph nodes. The source of the sample is a study of breast tumors, draining lymph nodes, adjacent tissues. The study, taken as a whole, reports: Most tumor T cells seemingly derive from lymph node, then expand in tumor. Tumor TCR diversity was below lymph nodes but above nontumor tissue.

A single record per CDR3 protein comes from TCRdb applying MiXCR to the multiplex PCR reads. The sample consists of 150,000 to 200,000 distinct CDR3 sequences, roughly 30% of them appearing once. Between the trimmed V and J ends, which lost 4 bases and 1 base, there was a span of 14 bases. The CDR3 covers 15 residues. Per germline, CDR1 MNHEY and CDR2 SMNVEV (reference sequence). Sample: axillary lymph node tissue. The chain recombines TRBV27 with TRBJ2-7, with a possible D match to TRBD2 (5 bases). The sequence was collected from a female donor with breast cancer. Some clones in this sample may be carry-over from other donors' samples. CDR3 region: CASSSFGVGSYEQYF. CDR3 nucleotides: TGTGCCAGCAGTTCGTTCGGGGTGGGGTCCTACGAGCAGTACTTC.